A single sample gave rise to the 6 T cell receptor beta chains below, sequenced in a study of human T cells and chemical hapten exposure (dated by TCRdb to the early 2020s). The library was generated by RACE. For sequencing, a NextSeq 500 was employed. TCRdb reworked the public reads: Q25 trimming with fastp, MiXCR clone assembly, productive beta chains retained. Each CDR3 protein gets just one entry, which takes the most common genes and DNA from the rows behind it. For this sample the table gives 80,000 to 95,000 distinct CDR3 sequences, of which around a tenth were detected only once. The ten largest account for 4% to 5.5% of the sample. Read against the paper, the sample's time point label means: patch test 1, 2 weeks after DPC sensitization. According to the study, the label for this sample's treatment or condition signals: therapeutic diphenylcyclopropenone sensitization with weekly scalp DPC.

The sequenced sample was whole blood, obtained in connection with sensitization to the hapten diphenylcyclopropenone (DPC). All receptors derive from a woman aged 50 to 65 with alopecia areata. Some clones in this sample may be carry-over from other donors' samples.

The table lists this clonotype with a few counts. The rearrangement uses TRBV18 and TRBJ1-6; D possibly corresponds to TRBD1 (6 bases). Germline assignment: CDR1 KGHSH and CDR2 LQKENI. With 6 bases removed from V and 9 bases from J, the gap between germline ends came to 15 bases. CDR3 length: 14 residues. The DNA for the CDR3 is TGTGCCAGCTCGGGGGCTGGTGGGACTTCACCCCTCCACTTT. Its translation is CASSGAGGTSPLHF. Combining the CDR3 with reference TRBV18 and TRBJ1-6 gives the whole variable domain NAGVMQNPRHLVRRRGQEARLRCSPMKGHSHVYWYRQLPEEGLKFMVYLQKENIIDESGMPKERFSAEFPKEGPSILRIQQVVRGDSAAYFCASSGAGGTSPLHFGNGTRLTVT.

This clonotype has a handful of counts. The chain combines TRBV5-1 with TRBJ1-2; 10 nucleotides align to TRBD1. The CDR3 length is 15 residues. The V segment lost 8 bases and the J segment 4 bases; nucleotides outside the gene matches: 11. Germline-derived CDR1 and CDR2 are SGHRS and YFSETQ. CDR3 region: CASTLSGTGVYGYTF. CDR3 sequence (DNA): TGCGCCAGTACCCTCTCCGGGACAGGGGTCTATGGCTACACCTTC. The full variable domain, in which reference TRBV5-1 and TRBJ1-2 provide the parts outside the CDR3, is KAGVTQTPRYLIKTRGQQVTLSCSPISGHRSVSWYQQTPGQGLQFLFEYFSETQRNKGNFPGRFSGRQFSNSRSEMNVSTLELGDSALYLCASTLSGTGVYGYTFGSGTRLTVV.

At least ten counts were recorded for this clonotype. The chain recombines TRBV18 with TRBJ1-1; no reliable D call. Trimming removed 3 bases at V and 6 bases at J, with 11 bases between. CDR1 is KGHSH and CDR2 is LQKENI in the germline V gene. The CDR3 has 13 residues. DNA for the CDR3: TGTGCCAGCTCACCTGCTCGTGTGGCTGAAGCTTTCTTT. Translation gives CASSPARVAEAFF.

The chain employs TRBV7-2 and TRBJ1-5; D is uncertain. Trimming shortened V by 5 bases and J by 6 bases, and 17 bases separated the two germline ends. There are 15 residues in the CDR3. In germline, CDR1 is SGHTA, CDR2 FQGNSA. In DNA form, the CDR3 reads TGTGCCAGCAGCCCCTCGTCGGCCACGCTTCAGCCCCAGCATTTT. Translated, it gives CASSPSSATLQPQHF.

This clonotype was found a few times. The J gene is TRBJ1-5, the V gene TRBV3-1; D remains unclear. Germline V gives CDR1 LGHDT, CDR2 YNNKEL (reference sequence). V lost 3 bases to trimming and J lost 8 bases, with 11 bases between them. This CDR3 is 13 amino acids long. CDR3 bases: TGTGCCAGCAGCCAGGCAGATGGGGAGCCCCAGCATTTT. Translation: CASSQADGEPQHF.

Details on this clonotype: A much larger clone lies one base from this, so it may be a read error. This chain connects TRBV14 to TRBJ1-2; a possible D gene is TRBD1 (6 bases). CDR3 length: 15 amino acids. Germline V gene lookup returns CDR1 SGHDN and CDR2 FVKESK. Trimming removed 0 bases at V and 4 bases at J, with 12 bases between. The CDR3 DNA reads TGTGCCAGCAGCCAAGAGTCGGGACACATCTATGGCTACACCTTC. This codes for CASSQESGHIYGYTF.